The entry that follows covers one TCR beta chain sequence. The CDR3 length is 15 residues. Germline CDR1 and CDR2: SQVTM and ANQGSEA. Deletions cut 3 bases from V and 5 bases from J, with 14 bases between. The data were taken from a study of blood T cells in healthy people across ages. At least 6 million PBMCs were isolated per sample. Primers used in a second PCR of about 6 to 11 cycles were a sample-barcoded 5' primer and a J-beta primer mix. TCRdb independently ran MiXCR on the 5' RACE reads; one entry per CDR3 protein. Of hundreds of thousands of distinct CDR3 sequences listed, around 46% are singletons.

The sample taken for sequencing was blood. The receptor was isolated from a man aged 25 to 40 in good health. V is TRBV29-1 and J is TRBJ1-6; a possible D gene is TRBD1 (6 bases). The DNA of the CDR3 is TGCAGCGTTGAGGGGACACCGGACCATAATTCACCCCTCCACTTT. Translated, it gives CSVEGTPDHNSPLHF.